A single sample gave rise to the 24 T cell receptor beta chains below, sequenced in a study of blood T cell repertoires in COVID-19. Assay used: immunoSEQ multiplex PCR; TCRdb lists only in-frame clones, some missing. The table shows 200,000 or so clones, with 65% to 90% occurring only once. The sample consisted of peripheral blood. The receptors were sampled from a man aged 35-49 years who had recovered from COVID-19.

This clone was recorded only once. This chain uses TRBV9 with TRBJ1-6; maybe TRBD1 (5 bases). V lost 0 bases, J lost 8 bases, and 15 bases lay in between. Per the germline V gene, CDR1 is SGDLS and CDR2 is YYNGEE. The length of the CDR3 is 16 residues. The CDR3 protein is CASSVGREAQYSPLHF. DNA for the CDR3: TGTGCCAGCAGCGTAGGCAGGGAGGCCCAGTATTCACCCCTCCACTTT.

The chain is built from TRBV6-5 and TRBJ1-4; the D gene is possibly TRBD1 (6 bases). The CDR3 is 15 amino acids. Trimming removed 10 bases from V and 3 bases from J, with 18 bases in between. Germline V gives CDR1 MNHEY, CDR2 SVGAGI. CDR3 loop: CATSGWTDSNEKLFF. The CDR3 DNA reads TGTGCCACTTCTGGTTGGACAGACTCTAATGAAAAACTGTTTTTT.

The V and J genes are TRBV10-3 and TRBJ2-7; D may be TRBD1 (6 bases). Trimming left V 4 bases short and J 1 base short, with 11 bases between. CDR1 is ENHRY and CDR2 is SYGVKD in the germline V gene. The CDR3 is 14 amino acids. CDR3 sequence reads: CAISVGGQSYEQYF. CDR3 coding DNA: TGTGCCATCAGTGTTGGTGGACAGTCCTACGAGCAGTACTTC.

A single count supports this clone. The chain couples TRBV7-9 to TRBJ2-7; 7 nucleotides line up with TRBD1. CDR3 length: 14 residues. V was clipped by 5 bases and J by 3 bases; unmatched bases: 7. CDR1 and CDR2 from the germline V gene are SEHNR and FQNEAQ (reference sequence). DNA for the CDR3: TGTGCCAGCAGCGCGAGACAGGGTTACTACGAGCAGTACTTC. This translates into CASSARQGYYEQYF. The complete variable domain, with remaining parts taken from reference TRBV7-9 and TRBJ2-7, reads DTGVSQNPRHKITKRGQNVTFRCDPISEHNRLYWYRQTLGQGPEFLTYFQNEAQLEKSRLLSDRFSAERPKGSFSTLEIQRTEQGDSAMYLCASSARQGYYEQYFGPGTRLTVT.

CDR3 sequence: CASSRELEGQFF. CDR3 DNA sequence: TGTGCCAGCTCTCGGGAACTAGAGGGGCAGTTCTTC. This chain links TRBV18 with TRBJ2-1; D possibly corresponds to TRBD2 (5 bases). Trimming stripped 6 bases from V and 12 bases from J, with 15 bases between. CDR3 length: 12 amino acids. Germline V lookup: CDR1 KGHSH, CDR2 LQKENI.

The chain recombines TRBV2 with TRBJ1-2, with TRBD1 identical over 8 bases. Germline V CDR1 and CDR2: SNHLY, FYNNEI. The CDR3 loop spans 15 amino acids. V trimming: 4 bases; J trimming: 1 base; junction bases outside the gene matches: 5. DNA for the CDR3: TGTGCCAGCAGTGCGACAGGGGACTATAACTATGGCTACACCTTC. Translated: CASSATGDYNYGYTF.

This clone has more than one count but fewer than ten. The chain carries TRBV10-1 and TRBJ2-3; 9 bases are a match to TRBD2. The CDR3 is 16 amino acids. Germline V gene sequence: CDR1 WNHNN, CDR2 SYGVQD (reference sequence). Trimming took 5 bases from V and 6 from J; bases not matched to a gene: 12. DNA for the CDR3: TGCGCCAGCAGTCCCCTGGCTAGCGGGGATCCTGATACGCAGTATTTT. Its translation is CASSPLASGDPDTQYF.

In DNA, the CDR3 is TGTGCCAGCAGCTGGGGACCGGCGGGGGGGCTGGAGACCCAGTACTTC. Amino acid sequence: CASSWGPAGGLETQYF. The rearrangement joins TRBV5-6 to TRBJ2-5; 9 nucleotides match TRBD2. The germline gives CDR1 SGHDT, CDR2 YYEEEE. This CDR3 is built from 16 residues. V trimming: 3 bases; J trimming: 5 bases; junction bases outside the gene matches: 11.

The chain recombines TRBV11-2 with TRBJ1-3; D may be TRBD1 (6 bases). The CDR3 has 16 amino acids. V was pared by 1 base and J by 0 bases, with 10 bases between. The germline CDR1 and CDR2 sequences are SGHAT and FQNNGV. This CDR3 reads CASSLARTASGNTIYF. The CDR3 DNA sequence: TGTGCCAGCAGCTTAGCTAGGACAGCCTCTGGAAACACCATATATTTT.

The chain is built from TRBV5-1 and TRBJ1-2; no firm D call. The CDR3 length is 14 residues. Germline loops: CDR1 SGHRS, CDR2 YFSETQ. V shed 1 base and J shed 8 bases, with 15 bases lying between them. The CDR3 coding sequence is TGCGCCAGCAGCTTGCTAGAGGGTGCGAAAGGCTACACCTTC. The encoded protein is CASSLLEGAKGYTF.

The chain is built from TRBV4-3 and TRBJ1-4, with 7 bases identical to TRBD1. CDR1 LGHNA and CDR2 YSLEER come from the germline V gene. The CDR3 sequence is 16 residues long. Trimming at V came to 2 bases and at J to 6 bases, leaving 9 bases not matched to a gene. DNA of the CDR3: TGCGCCAGCAGCCAACAACCCAGGGGGGAGGATGAAAAACTGTTTTTT. Amino acids: CASSQQPRGEDEKLFF.

The chain joins TRBV4-1 to TRBJ2-2; TRBD1 agrees at 8 bases. CDR1 and CDR2 from the germline V gene are MGHRA and YSYEKL. The V and J ends lost 3 bases and 0 bases, in that order; junction bases with no gene match: 9. The CDR3 length is 18 residues. The CDR3 DNA follows: TGCGCCAGCAGCCACTTTCTGGACAGGGCCACGAACACCGGGGAGCTGTTTTTT. It specifies CASSHFLDRATNTGELFF.

The chain employs TRBV19 and TRBJ2-2; 7 bases map to TRBD1. This CDR3 has 15 amino acids. Germline V gene data show CDR1 as LNHDA and CDR2 as SQIVND (reference sequence). V was clipped by 4 bases and J by 4 bases; unmatched bases: 6. The CDR3 DNA follows: TGTGCCAGTAGTACCGACAGGGTTGGCACCGGGGAGCTGTTTTTT. This sequence encodes CASSTDRVGTGELFF. The full variable domain, its missing parts supplied by reference TRBV19 and TRBJ2-2, is DGGITQSPKYLFRKEGQNVTLSCEQNLNHDAMYWYRQDPGQGLRLIYYSQIVNDFQKGDIAEGYSVSREKKESFPLTVTSAQKNPTAFYLCASSTDRVGTGELFFGEGSRLTVL.

The chain uses TRBV27 and TRBJ2-3; 9 nucleotides agree with TRBD2. Germline CDR1 is MNHEY and CDR2 is SMNVEV (reference sequence). Trimming at V came to 8 bases and at J to 0 bases, leaving 3 bases not matched to a gene. The CDR3 loop spans 14 amino acids. The CDR3, as DNA: TGTGCCAGCCGAACTAGCGGGAGCACAGATACGCAGTATTTT. Encoded protein: CASRTSGSTDTQYF.

The gene calls are TRBV9 and TRBJ1-1, with 7 bases fitting TRBD1. The V segment lost 3 bases and the J segment 3 bases; nucleotides outside the gene matches: 5. The CDR3 is made up of 14 amino acids. Germline CDR1 SGDLS, CDR2 YYNGEE. DNA of the CDR3: TGTGCCAGCAGCGCCGGGACAGTATACACTGAAGCTTTCTTT. Translated, it gives CASSAGTVYTEAFF.

The chain employs TRBV5-1 and TRBJ2-5; a weak D match, TRBD1 (6 bases). The CDR3 covers 14 residues. Trimming pared 4 bases from V and 5 bases from J, leaving 15 bases between. Germline assignment: CDR1 SGHRS and CDR2 YFSETQ. As DNA, the CDR3 is TGCGCCAGCAGCCCGTGGGGGCCTGGGGAGACCCAGTACTTC. Translation: CASSPWGPGETQYF.

The CDR3 nucleotides read TGTGCCAGCAGTTACCCGCGTTCGTGGGCAGCAAAAAACACTGAAGCTTTCTTT. It is translated as CASSYPRSWAAKNTEAFF. V and J are TRBV6-2 or TRBV6-3 and TRBJ1-1, with D hard to call. Per germline, CDR1 MNHEY and CDR2 SVGEGT. The CDR3 consists of 18 residues. Trimming took 2 bases from V and 2 from J, leaving 21 bases between them.

The chain joins TRBV9 to TRBJ2-5, with D perhaps matching TRBD1 (5 bases). V dropped 0 bases and J dropped 0 bases, with 9 bases sitting between them. The CDR3 length is 15 residues. Germline V gene sequence: CDR1 SGDLS, CDR2 YYNGEE. The CDR3 region has the DNA TGTGCCAGCAGCGTAGCGACAGCGTACCAAGAGACCCAGTACTTC. Encoded protein: CASSVATAYQETQYF.

The sample holds one count of this clone. As DNA, the CDR3 is TGTGCCAGCAGTCCCACTCTGGCAGGGAGGCCTGGAAACACCATATATTTT. Amino acid sequence: CASSPTLAGRPGNTIYF. This chain uses TRBV27 with TRBJ1-3; tentative D call: TRBD1 (5 bases). The CDR3 consists of 17 residues. Germline V gene data show CDR1 as MNHEY and CDR2 as SMNVEV (reference sequence). V was clipped by 5 bases and J by 2 bases, with 19 bases between them.

V and J are TRBV19 and TRBJ2-7; D possibly corresponds to TRBD1 (5 bases). CDR1 is LNHDA, CDR2 SQIVND, per germline (reference sequence). This CDR3 spans 17 amino acids. V lost 4 bases and J 4 bases, leaving 23 bases between the germline ends. The CDR3, as DNA: TGTGCCAGTAGTAGATCTTCGGTACAGGCCTGGAAATACGAGCAGTACTTC. It codes for CASSRSSVQAWKYEQYF.

The chain carries TRBV6-2 or TRBV6-3 and TRBJ2-2, with D possibly TRBD1 on 6 matching bases. The CDR3 spans 14 residues. From germline, CDR1 is MNHEY and CDR2 SVGEGT. V gave up 4 bases and J gave up 6 bases, with 12 bases separating them. CDR3 sequence reads: CASSSQGEAGELFF. Here the CDR3 DNA reads TGTGCCAGCAGTTCACAGGGAGAAGCCGGGGAGCTGTTTTTT.

This chain joins TRBV7-9 and TRBJ1-1; 7 bases line up with TRBD1. CDR1 and CDR2 (germline): SEHNR, FQNEAQ (reference sequence). Losses at the gene ends were 6 bases for V and 4 bases for J; bases not matched to a gene: 2. CDR3 length equals 12 residues. DNA for the CDR3: TGTGCCAGCAGTCAGGGGGGCACTGAAGCTTTCTTT. It translates to CASSQGGTEAFF.

The J gene is TRBJ1-1, the V gene TRBV12-3 or TRBV12-4; D is unresolved. Trimming left V 6 bases short and J 3 bases short, with 11 bases between. The CDR3 loop spans 13 amino acids. The CDR3 DNA follows: TGTGCCAGCAGAATAGATGAGTACACTGAAGCTTTCTTT. Translation gives CASRIDEYTEAFF.

The chain combines TRBV5-1 with TRBJ1-1, with TRBD1 matching over 8 bases. V was clipped by 5 bases and J by 1 base; unmatched bases: 10. Germline V gene data show CDR1 as SGHRS and CDR2 as YFSETQ. The CDR3 extends over 16 amino acids. For the CDR3, the DNA is TGCGCCAGCAGACCCGGACAGGGAGAGGGGAACACTGAAGCTTTCTTT. Translating it yields CASRPGQGEGNTEAFF. The variable domain in full, completed from reference TRBV5-1 and TRBJ1-1, reads KAGVTQTPRYLIKTRGQQVTLSCSPISGHRSVSWYQQTPGQGLQFLFEYFSETQRNKGNFPGRFSGRQFSNSRSEMNVSTLELGDSALYLCASRPGQGEGNTEAFFGQGTRLTVV.